These 27 T cell receptor beta chains originate from one sample sequenced in a study of cytomegalovirus exposure and HLA in healthy donors. The PCR employed 60 Vbeta primers together with 13 Jbeta primers. TCRdb's table, derived via immunoSEQ multiplex PCR, lists solely in-frame clones and lacks some. The sample lists around 170,000 clones; around 77% were seen once. The sample taken for sequencing was PBMCs. Receptors originate from a man between 60 and 75 years old in good health and CMV-seronegative.

This clone came up once. The sample holds other DNA sequences that translate to the same CDR3. V is TRBV5-1 and J is TRBJ2-5; D is uncertain. The V gene lost 1 base and the J gene lost 3 bases, with 4 bases spanning the gap. Germline CDR1 SGHRS, CDR2 YFSETQ. The CDR3 covers 12 residues. CDR3 nucleotides: TGCGCCAGCAGCTTGCCAGAAGAGACCCAGTACTTC. Protein: CASSLPEETQYF.

The CDR3 DNA reads as TGCAGCGTCCGGACAGGGGGCGCGCAAAGCTCCTACAATGAGCAGTTCTTC. Translated: CSVRTGGAQSSYNEQFF. V is TRBV29-1 and J is TRBJ2-1; 11 bases fit TRBD1. Germline CDR1 and CDR2: SQVTM and ANQGSEA. Trimming took 6 bases from V and 0 from J; bases not matched to a gene: 10. The CDR3 totals 17 residues.

A single count supports this clone. The V and J genes are TRBV19 and TRBJ1-3, with D maybe TRBD1 (5 bases). Germline-derived CDR1 and CDR2 are LNHDA and SQIVND (reference sequence). V was cut by 11 bases and J by 0 bases, with 17 bases left in between. The CDR3 sequence is 15 residues long. The CDR3 reads CAAQSAGNSGNTIYF. In DNA, the CDR3 is TGTGCCGCCCAAAGTGCAGGGAACTCTGGAAACACCATATATTTT.

This clone was observed once. The CDR3 spells CASSTGGDGETQYF. CDR3 in DNA: TGTGCCAGTAGTACTGGAGGGGACGGGGAGACCCAGTACTTC. The gene calls are TRBV19 and TRBJ2-5; possible D gene TRBD2, 6 bases. Germline loops: CDR1 LNHDA, CDR2 SQIVND (reference sequence). This CDR3 comprises 14 residues. Between the trimmed V and J ends, which lost 4 bases and 5 bases, there was a span of 14 bases.

A word on this clone: At one end, the junction sequence differs from germline, possibly due to a read error. V gene TRBV4-3 combines with J gene TRBJ1-5; no definite D call. This CDR3 has 13 amino acids. CDR1 LGHNA and CDR2 YSLEER come from the germline V gene. CDR3 region: CASSQARGGPQNF. In DNA form, the CDR3 reads TGCGCCAGCAGCCAAGCTAGAGGAGGGCCCCAGAATTTT.

The chain links TRBV29-1 to TRBJ1-1, with 12 bases fitting TRBD1. Losses at the gene ends were 1 base for V and 11 bases for J; bases not matched to a gene: 5. From germline, CDR1 is SQVTM and CDR2 ANQGSEA. The CDR3 runs 13 residues. The CDR3 DNA reads as TGCAGCGTTGAAGGGGCGGGACAGGGGGCGGCTTTCTTT. Translated: CSVEGAGQGAAFF.

The chain has TRBV5-6 and TRBJ2-2; D unclear. The germline V gene has CDR1 SGHDT and CDR2 YYEEEE. Trimming removed 1 base from V and 0 bases from J, with 13 bases in between. The CDR3 has 17 residues. The CDR3 nucleotides read TGTGCCAGCAGCTTGTGGATTGGGCAGACGAACACCGGGGAGCTGTTTTTT. Its translation is CASSLWIGQTNTGELFF.

This rearrangement joins TRBV4-3 to TRBJ2-7, with D perhaps TRBD1 (6 bases). V lost 3 bases and J 2 bases, leaving 14 bases between the germline ends. The V gene's germline CDR1 is LGHNA and CDR2 YSLEER. CDR3 size: 15 residues. DNA for the CDR3: TGCGCCAGCAGCCAGCTAACAGGGTGGGCCTACGAGCAGTACTTC. Translation: CASSQLTGWAYEQYF.

A word on this clone: The sample carries other DNA sequences with the same CDR3. V gene TRBV19 combines with J gene TRBJ2-7, with 7 bases lining up with TRBD1. The CDR3 loop spans 14 amino acids. CDR1 is LNHDA, CDR2 SQIVND, per germline (reference sequence). V dropped 6 bases and J dropped 0; count of bases not matched to a gene: 5. CDR3 sequence (DNA): TGTGCCAGTAGCGGACAGGCGAGCTCCTACGAGCAGTACTTC. Protein sequence: CASSGQASSYEQYF.

The chain links TRBV28 to TRBJ2-7, with TRBD2 matching over 11 bases. V trimming: 3 bases; J trimming: 4 bases; junction bases outside the gene matches: 5. CDR1 MDHEN and CDR2 SYDVKM come from the germline V gene. This CDR3 comprises 15 residues. For the CDR3, the DNA is TGTGCCAGCAGTTTTAGCGGGAGGGCCCGATACGAGCAGTACTTC. This translates into CASSFSGRARYEQYF.

V usage is TRBV7-8 and J usage is TRBJ2-7, with TRBD2 identical over 11 bases. The CDR3 consists of 15 residues. Trimming cost V 3 bases and J 2 bases; bases outside gene matches: 3. Germline CDR1 SGHVS, CDR2 FQNEAQ. The CDR3 sequence is CASSFGTSGPYEQYF. For the CDR3, the DNA is TGTGCCAGCAGCTTCGGGACTAGCGGACCCTACGAGCAGTACTTC.

The chain is built from TRBV6-1 and TRBJ2-5; tentatively, D is TRBD2 (6 bases). Germline CDR1 MNHNS, CDR2 SASEGT. V gave up 0 bases and J gave up 4 bases, with 12 bases separating them. The CDR3 is 15 residues long. Written as DNA, the CDR3 is TGTGCCAGCAGTGAAGCGGGAGGTTTCGGAGAGACCCAGTACTTC. Its protein product is CASSEAGGFGETQYF.

This chain joins TRBV9 and TRBJ1-1, with D unclear. The CDR3 contains 16 residues. CDR1 SGDLS and CDR2 YYNGEE come from the germline V gene. Trimming left V 3 bases short and J 2 bases short, with 17 bases between. As DNA, the CDR3 is TGTGCCAGCAGCGCACGAGCGCACCAGTCTAACACTGAAGCTTTCTTT. It encodes CASSARAHQSNTEAFF. Combining the CDR3 with reference TRBV9 and TRBJ1-1 gives the whole variable domain DSGVTQTPKHLITATGQRVTLRCSPRSGDLSVYWYQQSLDQGLQFLIQYYNGEERAKGNILERFSAQQFPDLHSELNLSSLELGDSALYFCASSARAHQSNTEAFFGQGTRLTVV.

The chain joins TRBV4-2 to TRBJ2-3, with TRBD2 identical over 7 bases. CDR3 length: 20 amino acids. With 1 base clipped from V and 4 bases from J, the junction kept 20 bases outside the gene matches. Germline V CDR1 and CDR2: LGHNA, YNFKEQ. The CDR3 reads CASSQGKGSRGREVSDTQYF. The CDR3 coding sequence is TGTGCCAGCAGCCAAGGCAAGGGCAGCCGGGGCCGGGAGGTGTCAGATACGCAGTATTTT.

The V gene is TRBV19, the J gene TRBJ1-4; maybe TRBD1 (5 bases). The V gene lost 5 bases and the J gene lost 5 bases, with 9 bases spanning the gap. This CDR3 spans 13 amino acids. The germline V gene has CDR1 LNHDA and CDR2 SQIVND (reference sequence). CDR3 region: CASSVTVNEKLFF. CDR3 nucleotide sequence: TGTGCCAGTAGTGTGACAGTGAATGAAAAACTGTTTTTT.

In its sample, this clone was seen once. V usage is TRBV20-1 and J usage is TRBJ2-4, with 8 bases aligning to TRBD2. The CDR3 is 11 amino acids. Germline V gives CDR1 DFQATT, CDR2 SNEGSKA (reference sequence). The CDR3 sequence is CSAGRADIQYF. CDR3 coding DNA: TGCAGCGCCGGGAGGGCTGACATTCAGTACTTC.

V is TRBV2 and J is TRBJ2-2; 7 bases fit TRBD1. V gave up 9 bases and J gave up 2 bases; unmatched junction bases: 9. CDR1 is SNHLY and CDR2 is FYNNEI in the germline V gene. This CDR3 is built from 15 residues. CDR3 DNA: TGTGCCAGACAGGGGTCCCCATTTAACACCGGGGAGCTGTTTTTT. Its protein is CARQGSPFNTGELFF. The full variable domain, rest sourced from reference TRBV2 and TRBJ2-2, is EPEVTQTPSHQVTQMGQEVILRCVPISNHLYFYWYRQILGQKVEFLVSFYNNEISEKSEIFDDQFSVERPDGSNFTLKIRSTKLEDSAMYFCARQGSPFNTGELFFGEGSRLTVL.

This chain joins TRBV29-1 and TRBJ2-1; TRBD1 matches at 8 bases. This CDR3 comprises 15 residues. Germline CDR1 SQVTM, CDR2 ANQGSEA. The J segment lost 12 bases and the V segment lost 0 bases, leaving 13 bases of the junction unmatched. CDR3 in DNA: TGCAGCGTTGAAGATGCCCAGGGGGCGATTGACGGGCAGTTCTTC. This sequence encodes CSVEDAQGAIDGQFF.

The chain joins TRBV10-2 to TRBJ2-5; D possibly corresponds to TRBD2 (6 bases). In germline, CDR1 is WSHSY, CDR2 SAAADI. Trimming stripped 5 bases from V and 5 bases from J, with 18 bases between. CDR3 length: 15 amino acids. This CDR3 is CASSQRSGPQETQYF. The CDR3 nucleotides are TGCGCCAGCAGTCAGCGCAGCGGGCCCCAGGAGACCCAGTACTTC.

The table lists this clone with a few counts. The V gene is TRBV2, the J gene TRBJ2-6; 8 bases line up with TRBD1. Germline V gene data show CDR1 as SNHLY and CDR2 as FYNNEI. Trimming at V came to 2 bases and at J to 3 bases, leaving 3 bases not matched to a gene. The CDR3 is 16 residues long. The CDR3 sequence: CASSEQGAVGANVLTF. For the CDR3, the DNA is TGTGCCAGCAGTGAACAGGGGGCGGTTGGGGCCAACGTCCTGACTTTC.

The chain combines TRBV15 with TRBJ1-5, with 7 positions matching TRBD1. V lost 5 bases to trimming and J lost 4 bases; unmatched junction nucleotides: 8. The CDR3 consists of 15 residues. Germline V gene data show CDR1 as LNHNV and CDR2 as YYDKDF (reference sequence). CDR3 sequence: CATSFRQGGNQPQHF. For the CDR3, the DNA is TGTGCCACCAGCTTCCGACAGGGTGGTAATCAGCCCCAGCATTTT.

J is TRBJ2-1 and V is TRBV19; D might be TRBD1 (7 bases). Germline CDR1 LNHDA, CDR2 SQIVND (reference sequence). V gave up 7 bases and J gave up 5 bases, with 18 bases separating them. The CDR3 is 15 residues long. CDR3 sequence reads: CASIELGRGDNEQFF. DNA for the CDR3: TGTGCCAGTATTGAGTTGGGCAGGGGGGACAATGAGCAGTTCTTC.

The V and J genes are TRBV29-1 and TRBJ2-7, with 12 bases that match TRBD2. After removal of 4 bases from V and 0 bases from J, the junction contained 10 bases not matched to a gene. This CDR3 is built from 17 residues. Germline V gene sequence: CDR1 SQVTM, CDR2 ANQGSEA. CDR3 DNA: TGCAGCGTTGTTGGGACTAGCGGGTCCTCAAGCTCCTACGAGCAGTACTTC. Protein sequence: CSVVGTSGSSSSYEQYF.

CDR3 loop: CASSIASGNEKLFF. CDR3 nucleotides: TGTGCCAGTAGTATTGCGTCAGGGAACGAAAAACTGTTTTTT. The gene calls are TRBV19 and TRBJ1-4; possible D gene TRBD1, 5 bases. The germline V gene has CDR1 LNHDA and CDR2 SQIVND (reference sequence). Trimming cost V 3 bases and J 8 bases, with 13 bases left between them. The CDR3 has 14 amino acids. The full variable domain, with the rest looked up from reference TRBV19 and TRBJ1-4, is DGGITQSPKYLFRKEGQNVTLSCEQNLNHDAMYWYRQDPGQGLRLIYYSQIVNDFQKGDIAEGYSVSREKKESFPLTVTSAQKNPTAFYLCASSIASGNEKLFFGSGTQLSVL.

On this clone: Distinct nucleotide sequences in the sample also encode this CDR3. V usage is TRBV2 and J usage is TRBJ2-7, with TRBD2 matching 11 bases. This CDR3 region has 14 residues. The V gene's germline CDR1 is SNHLY and CDR2 FYNNEI. The ends lost 5 bases at V and 2 bases at J; junction bases unmatched: 2. CDR3 loop: CASSFSGGAYEQYF. CDR3 DNA sequence: TGTGCCAGCAGTTTTAGCGGGGGGGCCTACGAGCAGTACTTC.

The chain is built from TRBV7-2 and TRBJ2-1; D unresolved. CDR3 length: 12 residues. V was clipped by 5 bases and J by 7 bases, with 9 bases between them. Germline V gene data show CDR1 as SGHTA and CDR2 as FQGNSA. The CDR3 region has the DNA TGTGCCAGCAGCGCTGAACGGAATGAGCAGTTCTTC. Its protein is CASSAERNEQFF.

The chain carries TRBV5-4 and TRBJ2-2, with 7 bases that match TRBD2. V lost 2 bases, J lost 5 bases, and 3 bases stayed unmatched. CDR3 length: 14 residues. In germline, CDR1 is SGHNT, CDR2 YYREEE (reference sequence). CDR3 coding DNA: TGTGCCAGCAGCTTAAATAGCGGGACCGGGGAGCTGTTTTTT. Protein sequence: CASSLNSGTGELFF.